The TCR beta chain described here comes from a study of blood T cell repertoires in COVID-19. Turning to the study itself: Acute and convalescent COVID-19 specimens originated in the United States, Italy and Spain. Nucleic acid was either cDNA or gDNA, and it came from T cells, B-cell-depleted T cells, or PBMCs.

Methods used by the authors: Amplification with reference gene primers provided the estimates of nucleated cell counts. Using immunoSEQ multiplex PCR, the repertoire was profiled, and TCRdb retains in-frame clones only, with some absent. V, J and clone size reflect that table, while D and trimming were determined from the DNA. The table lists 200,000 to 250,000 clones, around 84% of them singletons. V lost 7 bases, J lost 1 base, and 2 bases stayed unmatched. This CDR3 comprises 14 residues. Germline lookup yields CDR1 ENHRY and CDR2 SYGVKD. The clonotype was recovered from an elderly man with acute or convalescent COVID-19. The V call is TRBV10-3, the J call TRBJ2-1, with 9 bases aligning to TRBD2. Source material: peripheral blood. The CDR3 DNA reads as TGTGCCATCAACAGCGGGGGGTCCTACAATGAGCAGTTCTTC. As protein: CAINSGGSYNEQFF.